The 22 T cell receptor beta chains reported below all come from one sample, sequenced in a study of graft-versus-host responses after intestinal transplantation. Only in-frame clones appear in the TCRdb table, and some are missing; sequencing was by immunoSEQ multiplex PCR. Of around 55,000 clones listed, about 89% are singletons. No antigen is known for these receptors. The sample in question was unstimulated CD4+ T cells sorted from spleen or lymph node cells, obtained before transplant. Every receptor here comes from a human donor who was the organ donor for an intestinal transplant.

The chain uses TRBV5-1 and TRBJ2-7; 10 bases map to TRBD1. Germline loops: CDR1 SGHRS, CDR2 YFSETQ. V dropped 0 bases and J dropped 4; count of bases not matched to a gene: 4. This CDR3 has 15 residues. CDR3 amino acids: CASSLVGQGSYEQYF. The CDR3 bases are TGCGCCAGCAGCTTGGTGGGACAGGGGTCGTACGAGCAGTACTTC.

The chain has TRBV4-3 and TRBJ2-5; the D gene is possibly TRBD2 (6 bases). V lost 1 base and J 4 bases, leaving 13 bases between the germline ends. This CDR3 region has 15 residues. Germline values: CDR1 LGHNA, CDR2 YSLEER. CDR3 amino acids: CASSQGHPGGETQYF. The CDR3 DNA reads TGCGCCAGCAGCCAAGGACACCCCGGGGGAGAGACCCAGTACTTC.

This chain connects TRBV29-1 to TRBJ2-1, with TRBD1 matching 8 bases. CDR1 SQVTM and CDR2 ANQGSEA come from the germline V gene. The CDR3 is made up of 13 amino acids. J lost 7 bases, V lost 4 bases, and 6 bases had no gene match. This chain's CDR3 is CSVAVDRGNEQFF. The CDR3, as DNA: TGCAGCGTTGCGGTAGACAGGGGAAATGAGCAGTTCTTC.

CDR3 bases: TGTGCCAGTAGGCGCAGGGCCAATCAGCCCCAGCATTTT. Protein sequence: CASRRRANQPQHF. J is TRBJ1-5 and V is TRBV19, with D perhaps TRBD1 (5 bases). Trimming removed 6 bases at V and 3 bases at J, with 9 bases between. In germline, CDR1 is LNHDA, CDR2 SQIVND (reference sequence). This CDR3 spans 13 amino acids.

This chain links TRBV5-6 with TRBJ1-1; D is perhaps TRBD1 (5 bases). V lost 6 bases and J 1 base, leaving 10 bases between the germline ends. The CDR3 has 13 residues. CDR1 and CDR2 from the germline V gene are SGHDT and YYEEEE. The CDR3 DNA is TGTGCCAGCAAGGGGTGGGGGAACACTGAAGCTTTCTTT. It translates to CASKGWGNTEAFF.

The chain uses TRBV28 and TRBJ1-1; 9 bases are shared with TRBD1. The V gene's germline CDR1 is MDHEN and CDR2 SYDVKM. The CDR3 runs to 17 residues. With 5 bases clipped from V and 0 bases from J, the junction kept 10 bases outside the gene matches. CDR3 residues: CASSPSRTGAVNTEAFF. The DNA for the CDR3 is TGTGCCAGCAGTCCCTCCCGGACAGGGGCGGTGAACACTGAAGCTTTCTTT.

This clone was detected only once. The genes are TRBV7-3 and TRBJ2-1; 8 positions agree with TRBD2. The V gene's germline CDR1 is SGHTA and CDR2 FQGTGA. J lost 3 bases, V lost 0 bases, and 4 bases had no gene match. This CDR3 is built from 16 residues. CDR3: CASSLTAGTSYNEQFF. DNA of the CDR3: TGTGCCAGCAGCTTAACTGCCGGGACTAGCTACAATGAGCAGTTCTTC.

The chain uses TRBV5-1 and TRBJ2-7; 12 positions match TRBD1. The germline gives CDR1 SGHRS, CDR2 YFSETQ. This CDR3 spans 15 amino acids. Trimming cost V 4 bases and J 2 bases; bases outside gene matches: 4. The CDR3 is CASSPGQGATYEQYF. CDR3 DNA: TGCGCCAGCAGCCCGGGACAGGGGGCGACCTACGAGCAGTACTTC. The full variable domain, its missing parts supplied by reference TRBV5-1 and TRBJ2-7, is KAGVTQTPRYLIKTRGQQVTLSCSPISGHRSVSWYQQTPGQGLQFLFEYFSETQRNKGNFPGRFSGRQFSNSRSEMNVSTLELGDSALYLCASSPGQGATYEQYFGPGTRLTVT.

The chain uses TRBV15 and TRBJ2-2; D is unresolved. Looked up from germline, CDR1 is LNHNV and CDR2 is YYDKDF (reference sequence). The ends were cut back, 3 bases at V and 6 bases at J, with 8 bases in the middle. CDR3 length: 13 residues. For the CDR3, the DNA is TGTGCCACCAGCAGGCTGTACTCCGGGGAGCTGTTTTTT. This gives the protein CATSRLYSGELFF.

This CDR3 reads CASSVLGGIDFSPDTQYF. DNA of the CDR3: TGTGCCAGCAGCGTTCTTGGCGGGATCGATTTCAGCCCAGATACGCAGTATTTT. The chain uses TRBV9 and TRBJ2-3; TRBD2 might be the D (6 bases). The germline V gene encodes CDR1 SGDLS and CDR2 YYNGEE. The CDR3 length is 18 residues. Trimming left V 2 bases short and J 4 bases short, with 23 bases between.

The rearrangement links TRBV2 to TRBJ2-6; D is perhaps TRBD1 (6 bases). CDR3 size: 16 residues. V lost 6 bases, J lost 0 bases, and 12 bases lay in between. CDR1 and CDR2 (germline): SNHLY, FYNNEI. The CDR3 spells CASSADRHSGANVLTF. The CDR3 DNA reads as TGTGCCAGCAGCGCCGACAGGCACTCTGGGGCCAACGTCCTGACTTTC.

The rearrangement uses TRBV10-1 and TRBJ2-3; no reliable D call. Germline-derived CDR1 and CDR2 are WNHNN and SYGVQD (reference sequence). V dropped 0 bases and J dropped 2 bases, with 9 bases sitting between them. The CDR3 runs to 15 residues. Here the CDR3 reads CASSESNRNTDTQYF. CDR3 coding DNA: TGCGCCAGCAGTGAGTCTAACAGAAACACAGATACGCAGTATTTT.

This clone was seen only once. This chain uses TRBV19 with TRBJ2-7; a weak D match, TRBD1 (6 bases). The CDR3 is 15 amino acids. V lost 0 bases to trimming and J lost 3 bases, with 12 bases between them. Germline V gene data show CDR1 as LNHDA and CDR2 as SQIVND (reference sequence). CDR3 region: CASSIDGQPIYEQYF. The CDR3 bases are TGTGCCAGTAGTATAGACGGACAGCCAATCTACGAGCAGTACTTC. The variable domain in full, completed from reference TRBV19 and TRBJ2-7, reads DGGITQSPKYLFRKEGQNVTLSCEQNLNHDAMYWYRQDPGQGLRLIYYSQIVNDFQKGDIAEGYSVSREKKESFPLTVTSAQKNPTAFYLCASSIDGQPIYEQYFGPGTRLTVT.

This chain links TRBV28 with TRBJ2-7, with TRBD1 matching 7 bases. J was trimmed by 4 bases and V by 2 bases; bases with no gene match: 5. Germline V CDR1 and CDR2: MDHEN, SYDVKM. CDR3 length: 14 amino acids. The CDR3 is CASSLEQGTYEQYF. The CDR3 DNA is TGTGCCAGCAGTTTAGAACAGGGGACGTACGAGCAGTACTTC.

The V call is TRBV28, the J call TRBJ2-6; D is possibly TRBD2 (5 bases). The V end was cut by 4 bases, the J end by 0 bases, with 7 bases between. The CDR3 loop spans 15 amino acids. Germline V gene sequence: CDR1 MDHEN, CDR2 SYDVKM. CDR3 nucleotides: TGTGCCAGCAGTTCGGCGGGCTCTGGGGCCAACGTCCTGACTTTC. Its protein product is CASSSAGSGANVLTF. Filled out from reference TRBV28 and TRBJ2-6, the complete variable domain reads DVKVTQSSRYLVKRTGEKVFLECVQDMDHENMFWYRQDPGLGLRLIYFSYDVKMKEKGDIPEGYSVSREKKERFSLILESASTNQTSMYLCASSSAGSGANVLTFGAGSRLTVL.

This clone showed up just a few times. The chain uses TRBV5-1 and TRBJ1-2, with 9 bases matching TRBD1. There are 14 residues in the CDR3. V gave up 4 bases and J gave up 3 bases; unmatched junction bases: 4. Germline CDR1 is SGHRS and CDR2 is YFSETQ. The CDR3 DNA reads TGCGCCAGCAGCCAACAGGGGGCTCACTATGGCTACACCTTC. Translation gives CASSQQGAHYGYTF. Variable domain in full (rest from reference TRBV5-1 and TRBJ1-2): KAGVTQTPRYLIKTRGQQVTLSCSPISGHRSVSWYQQTPGQGLQFLFEYFSETQRNKGNFPGRFSGRQFSNSRSEMNVSTLELGDSALYLCASSQQGAHYGYTFGSGTRLTVV.

Written as DNA, the CDR3 is TGCAGCGGGAGGGACAGGGTGCCAGATACGCAGTATTTT. Encoded protein: CSGRDRVPDTQYF. The chain has TRBV29-1 and TRBJ2-3, with 9 nucleotides matching TRBD1. Germline CDR1 and CDR2: SQVTM and ANQGSEA. V was clipped by 7 bases and J by 4 bases; unmatched bases: 6. The CDR3 length is 13 residues.

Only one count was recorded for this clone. CDR3 DNA: TGTGCCAGCAGCCCCGTTGGGGGGTACAATGAGCAGTTCTTC. Protein sequence: CASSPVGGYNEQFF. The chain links TRBV7-3 to TRBJ2-1; maybe TRBD2 (6 bases). This CDR3 is built from 14 residues. Trimming left V 5 bases short and J 4 bases short, with 12 bases between. The germline CDR1 and CDR2 sequences are SGHTA and FQGTGA.

The chain's CDR3 is CASSPRDRGRDTQYF. CDR3 in DNA: TGTGCCAGCAGTCCCCGGGACAGGGGGCGCGATACGCAGTATTTT. V and J are TRBV27 and TRBJ2-3; 12 bases map to TRBD1. The J segment lost 6 bases and the V segment lost 5 bases, leaving 6 bases of the junction unmatched. CDR3 length: 15 residues. Germline CDR1 MNHEY, CDR2 SMNVEV (reference sequence).

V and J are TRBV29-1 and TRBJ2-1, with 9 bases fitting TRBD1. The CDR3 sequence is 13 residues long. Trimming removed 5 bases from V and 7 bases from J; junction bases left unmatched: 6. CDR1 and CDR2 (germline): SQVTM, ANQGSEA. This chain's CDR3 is CSVSTGGGNEQFF. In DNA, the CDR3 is TGCAGCGTTTCAACAGGGGGCGGGAATGAGCAGTTCTTC.

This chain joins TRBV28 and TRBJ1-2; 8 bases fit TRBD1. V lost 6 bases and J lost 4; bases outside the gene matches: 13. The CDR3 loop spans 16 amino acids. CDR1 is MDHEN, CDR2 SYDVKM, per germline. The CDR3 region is CASSLEPTGAIYGYTF. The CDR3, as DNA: TGTGCCAGCAGCCTGGAGCCGACAGGGGCGATCTATGGCTACACCTTC.

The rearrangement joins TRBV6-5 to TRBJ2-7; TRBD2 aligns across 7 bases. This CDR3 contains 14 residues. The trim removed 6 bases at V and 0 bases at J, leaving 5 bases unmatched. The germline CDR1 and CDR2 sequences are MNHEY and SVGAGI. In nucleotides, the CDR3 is TGTGCCAGCAGAAGCGGCGGGAGCTCCTACGAGCAGTACTTC. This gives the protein CASRSGGSSYEQYF.